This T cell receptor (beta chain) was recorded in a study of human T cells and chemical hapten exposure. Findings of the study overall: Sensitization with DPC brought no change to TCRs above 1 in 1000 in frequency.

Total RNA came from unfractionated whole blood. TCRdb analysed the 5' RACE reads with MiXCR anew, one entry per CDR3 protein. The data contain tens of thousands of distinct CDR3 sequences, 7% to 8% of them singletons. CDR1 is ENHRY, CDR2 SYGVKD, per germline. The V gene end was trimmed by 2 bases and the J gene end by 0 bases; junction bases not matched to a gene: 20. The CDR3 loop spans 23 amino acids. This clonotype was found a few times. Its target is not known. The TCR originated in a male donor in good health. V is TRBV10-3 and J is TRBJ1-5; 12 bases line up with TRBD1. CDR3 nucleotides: TGTGCCATCAGTGAGCGAACTCCGGGACAGGGGGCGAATTCGGTAGGTAGCAATCAGCCCCAGCATTTT. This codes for CAISERTPGQGANSVGSNQPQHF.